These T cell receptor beta chains were read from a single sample in a study of lymphopenia after photon versus proton radiotherapy. Profiled with immunoSEQ multiplex PCR; TCRdb holds only in-frame clones, not every one. The repertoire has 68,000 or so clones, just over 90% of them found once; the top ten carry approximately 2.6%. This specimen was peripheral blood, taken from a patient treated with photon-based radiotherapy. The receptors were sampled from an older woman with pancreatic cancer. Each CDR3 is given with its conserved first and last residue. A D gene is named only where the DNA matches it firmly. Where a row states a size, it is once, few, many or the class of an expanded clone; other rows omit it.

TRBJ1-1	-	-	TRBV6-5	TGTGCCAGCAGTCCAGGGTCAGCGTACACTGAAGCTTTCTTT	CASSPGSAYTEAFF
TRBJ2-5	once	-	TRBV5-1	TGCGCCAGCAGCTTTCAAGAGACCCAGTACTTC	CASSFQETQYF
TRBJ1-3	-	-	TRBV7-9	TGTGCCAGCAGCTCCTTACAGGGTCGGTCTGGAAACACCATATATTTT	CASSSLQGRSGNTIYF
TRBJ2-3	once	-	TRBV10-3	TGTGCCATCGGGGACGGGAATACGCAGTATTTT	CAIGDGNTQYF
TRBJ2-2	-	TRBD2	TRBV4-1	TGCGCCAGCAGCCAAGAAGCGGGGACCGGGGAGCTGTTTTTT	CASSQEAGTGELFF
TRBJ2-5	-	TRBD2	TRBV2	TGTGCCAGCAGCAGGACTAGCGGGCGCCAAGAGACCCAGTACTTC	CASSRTSGRQETQYF
TRBJ2-7	once	TRBD2	TRBV28	TGTGCCAGCAGCCTAGGGGCGGGAGATTTGACCTACGAGCAGTACTTC	CASSLGAGDLTYEQYF
TRBJ2-1	-	TRBD1	TRBV5-1	TGCGCCAGTAACCGGGACAGAACAGACAATGAGCAGTTCTTC	CASNRDRTDNEQFF
TRBJ1-1	-	-	TRBV4-2	TGTGCCAGCTGGGCGGGACTCGAGAACACTGAAGCTTTCTTT	CASWAGLENTEAFF
TRBJ2-2	-	TRBD2	TRBV9	TGTGCCAGCAGCGCGTTAGCGGGAGGGCCGGTCACCGGGGAGCTGTTTTTT	CASSALAGGPVTGELFF
TRBJ2-3	-	-	TRBV5-5	TGTGCCAGCAGCTTGAACGTGGGAAGCACAGATACGCAGTATTTT	CASSLNVGSTDTQYF
TRBJ1-6	-	TRBD1	TRBV19	TGTGCCAGTAGTCCCTGGGGGACAGGGGTTAATTCACCCCTCCACTTT	CASSPWGTGVNSPLHF
TRBJ2-7	-	TRBD1	TRBV18	TGTGCCAGCTCCCCCCTCCCGGGACAGGGTTACGAGCAGTACTTC	CASSPLPGQGYEQYF
TRBJ1-4	-	-	TRBV30	TGTGCCTGGAGTCCGGGCCCCGGGGGGGAAAAACTGTTTTTT	CAWSPGPGGEKLFF
TRBJ2-5	-	-	TRBV30	TGTGCCTGGAGGGACAGTGAAGAGACCCAGTACTTC	CAWRDSEETQYF
TRBJ2-7	-	-	TRBV4-2	TGTGCCAGCAGCCAAGCCCCCCCGAAGTCCTACGAGCAGTACTTC	CASSQAPPKSYEQYF
TRBJ1-1	-	-	TRBV6-5	TGTGCCAGCAGTTACTCGAAAGGGAACACTGAAGCTTTCTTT	CASSYSKGNTEAFF
TRBJ2-5	-	-	TRBV18	TGTGCCAGCTCGCCCGGGACGGAAGAGACCCAGTACTTC	CASSPGTEETQYF
TRBJ2-7	medium-sized	-	TRBV27	TGTGCCAGCAGTTTAATATGGCAGACCCCCTACGAGCAGTACTTC	CASSLIWQTPYEQYF
TRBJ2-2	-	TRBD2	TRBV4-2	TGTGCCAGCAGCCAAGAGCTAGCGGGAGGGACGGCGGCCGGGGAGCTGTTTTTT	CASSQELAGGTAAGELFF
TRBJ1-2	-	TRBD1	TRBV6-5	TGTGCCAGCAGTTACCGCAACAGGGGCGAGGGCTACACCTTC	CASSYRNRGEGYTF
TRBJ1-5	few	-	TRBV19	TGTGCCAGTAGCCCTTCAGGGGTTAGCAATCAGCCCCAGCATTTT	CASSPSGVSNQPQHF
TRBJ2-5	-	TRBD2	TRBV4-3	TGCGCCAGCAGCCAAGATCGCGGGAGTGGAGAGACCCAGTACTTC	CASSQDRGSGETQYF
TRBJ2-2	-	-	TRBV9	TGTGCCAGCAGCCCGACCTCTGCCGGGGAGCTGTTTTTT	CASSPTSAGELFF
TRBJ1-5	few	TRBD1	TRBV5-5	TGTGCCAGCAGCTTGGGCCCCGGGACAGGGGACCCTAGCAATCAGCCCCAGCATTTT	CASSLGPGTGDPSNQPQHF
TRBJ2-5	-	TRBD1	TRBV7-6	TGTGCCAGCAGCTTAGACAGTACAGGGGAAGAGACCCAGTACTTC	CASSLDSTGEETQYF
TRBJ1-1	-	-	TRBV29-1	TGCAGCGTTTACGGCTACACTGAAGCTTTCTTT	CSVYGYTEAFF
TRBJ1-1	once	-	TRBV1	TGCACCAGCAGCCAGGCTAACCTGGGGTGGGGCTTAGTTGTGAACACTGAAGCTTTCTTT	CTSSQANLGWGLVVNTEAFF
TRBJ1-4	once	-	TRBV27	TGTGCCAGCAGTTCTGGGGGGCTAACTAATGAAAAACTGTTTTTT	CASSSGGLTNEKLFF
TRBJ1-2	-	-	TRBV7-2	TGTGCCAGCAGGCGAATAGAGAGACCATTTCACTATGGCTACACCTTC	CASRRIERPFHYGYTF
TRBJ1-6	once	TRBD1	TRBV7-2	TGTGCCAGCAGCGTGACAGGGGGCCCTAATAATTCACCCCTCCACTTT	CASSVTGGPNNSPLHF
TRBJ1-5	-	TRBD1	TRBV5-6	TGTGCCAGCAGCTTCACTACCGGGACAGGGGCCGGGCAGCCCCAGCATTTT	CASSFTTGTGAGQPQHF
TRBJ1-1	-	-	TRBV10-3	TGTGCCATCAGTGACGACTCAACGGGAACTGAAGCTTTCTTT	CAISDDSTGTEAFF
TRBJ1-4	-	-	TRBV19	TGTGCCAGTAGTAGCGACAGTGAAAAACTGTTTTTT	CASSSDSEKLFF
TRBJ2-2	-	-	TRBV7-9	TGTGCCAGCAGCTGGGGCCCTACCGGGGAGCTGTTTTTT	CASSWGPTGELFF
TRBJ2-5	-	TRBD1	TRBV7-3	TGTGCCAGCAGCTCCACAGGGGAACAAGAGACCCAGTACTTC	CASSSTGEQETQYF
TRBJ1-5	-	-	TRBV18	TGTGCCAGCTCGCCGGACAGAAATCAGCCCCAGCATTTT	CASSPDRNQPQHF
TRBJ2-2	-	-	TRBV21-1	TGTGCCAGCAGGGGGAACAGGGGGACCGGGGAGCTGTTTTTT	CASRGNRGTGELFF
TRBJ1-1	once	-	TRBV6-1	TGTGCCAGCACTGGGACCGGGGGCACTGAAGCTTTCTTT	CASTGTGGTEAFF
TRBJ2-5	-	-	TRBV5-1	TGCGCCAGCAGCTTCGGAGAGACCCAGTACTTC	CASSFGETQYF
TRBJ2-2	-	TRBD1	TRBV18	TGTGCCAGCTCACCCCCAGGGGGCTTGACCGGGGAGCTGTTTTTT	CASSPPGGLTGELFF